This entry lists 16 T cell receptor beta chains sequenced from one sample in a study of molecular identifiers for immune sequencing clone quantification. TCRdb fed the PCR reads into MiXCR, producing one record per CDR3 protein. This table holds approximately 550,000 distinct CDR3 sequences, 20% to 25% found once. The sequencing input was naive CD8+ T cells from blood, with Jurkat cell RNA spiked in. As to subset: FACS-sorted CD8+CD4-CCR7+CD45RA+ naive T cells. The receptors originated from a human donor in good health. Some libraries in this study had Jurkat cell RNA spiked in.

The table lists this clonotype with many counts. This chain uses TRBV4-1 with TRBJ2-4; D possibly corresponds to TRBD2 (6 bases). Germline CDR1 is MGHRA and CDR2 is YSYEKL. The CDR3 spans 14 residues. Trimming removed 0 bases at V and 10 bases at J, with 13 bases between. CDR3 residues: CASSQDVGLSIQYF. In DNA, the CDR3 is TGCGCCAGCAGCCAAGATGTGGGACTCTCTATTCAGTACTTC.

Details on this clonotype: A much larger clone lies a single base off, so this may be a read error. This chain joins TRBV20-1 and TRBJ1-1; no reliable D call. The germline V gene encodes CDR1 DFQATT and CDR2 SNEGSKA (reference sequence). V lost 2 bases to trimming and J lost 4 bases, with 20 bases between them. This CDR3 is 16 amino acids long. The CDR3 bases are TGCAGTGCTAGACCAGCTACAGTATACATGAGCACTGAAGCTTTCTTT. Its translation is CSARPATVYMSTEAFF.

Points on this clonotype: A read error may account for a junction end that differs from germline. The chain combines TRBV9 with TRBJ2-1; D is unresolved. The CDR3 extends over 12 amino acids. The germline V gene has CDR1 SGDLS and CDR2 YYNGEE. The CDR3 loop is CASSSEYTEQFF. The CDR3 DNA is TGTGCCAGCAGCTCAGAATACACTGAGCAGTTCTTC.

V and J are TRBV12-3 or TRBV12-4 and TRBJ2-4; a weak D match, TRBD2 (6 bases). V lost 3 bases to trimming and J lost 6 bases, with 12 bases between them. CDR3 size: 14 residues. The CDR3 reads CASSFGGSGNIQYF. The CDR3 DNA reads TGTGCCAGCAGTTTCGGGGGTTCGGGAAACATTCAGTACTTC.

This clonotype has a count of ten or more. This chain links TRBV7-9 with TRBJ1-1; D not resolved. This CDR3 has 12 residues. CDR1 and CDR2 from the germline V gene are SEHNR and FQNEAQ (reference sequence). V gave up 3 bases and J gave up 4 bases, with 6 bases separating them. The CDR3 loop is CASSFPSTEAFF. In DNA form, the CDR3 reads TGTGCCAGCAGCTTCCCCAGCACTGAAGCTTTCTTT.

This clonotype was counted ten times or more. The chain uses TRBV27 and TRBJ2-2; D ambiguous. Trimming took 8 bases from V and 6 from J, leaving 10 bases between them. This CDR3 comprises 12 residues. Germline loops: CDR1 MNHEY, CDR2 SMNVEV (reference sequence). The CDR3 sequence is CASLDLSGELFF. CDR3 bases: TGTGCCAGCTTGGATCTGTCCGGGGAGCTGTTTTTT.

In its sample, this clonotype was seen many times. This chain connects TRBV20-1 to TRBJ2-5, with TRBD2 matching 9 bases. This CDR3 spans 18 amino acids. Germline trimming cut 0 bases from V and 5 bases from J; bases unmatched to any gene: 16. The germline CDR1 and CDR2 sequences are DFQATT and SNEGSKA (reference sequence). The CDR3 coding sequence is TGCAGTGCTAGAGATTCATCCCTAGCGGGGAACCGCGGGGAGACCCAGTACTTC. This encodes CSARDSSLAGNRGETQYF.

This clonotype was counted only a few times. The rearrangement uses TRBV27 and TRBJ1-5, with D unresolved. CDR1 is MNHEY and CDR2 is SMNVEV in the germline V gene (reference sequence). This CDR3 contains 14 residues. The V gene lost 3 bases and the J gene lost 3 bases, with 9 bases spanning the gap. CDR3 amino acids: CASSFSFSNQPQHF. Written as DNA, the CDR3 is TGTGCCAGCAGTTTCTCTTTTTCCAATCAGCCCCAGCATTTT.

Comments on this clonotype: The germline gene is not matched at one end of the junction; a read error may be the cause. V gene TRBV4-3 combines with J gene TRBJ1-2; weak D call: TRBD1 (6 bases). The CDR3 is 13 residues long. The germline CDR1 and CDR2 sequences are LGHNA and YSLEER. For the CDR3, the DNA is TGCACCAGCAGTCCGGGGGGCGGGTATGGCTACACCTTC. Amino acid sequence: CTSSPGGGYGYTF.

This sequence joins TRBV2 and TRBJ1-6; D might be TRBD1 (5 bases). The CDR3 runs to 17 residues. The V end was cut by 7 bases, the J end by 3 bases, with 19 bases between. Germline CDR1 is SNHLY and CDR2 is FYNNEI. CDR3 sequence reads: CASTSGGTGFYNSPLHF. The CDR3 DNA reads as TGTGCCAGCACCTCTGGGGGAACCGGGTTCTATAATTCACCCCTCCACTTT.

The sample holds a few counts of this clonotype. The rearrangement joins TRBV9 to TRBJ1-1, with a possible D match to TRBD1 (6 bases). CDR1 SGDLS and CDR2 YYNGEE come from the germline V gene. Trimming took 4 bases from V and 0 from J, leaving 16 bases between them. The CDR3 sequence is 16 residues long. For the CDR3, the DNA is TGTGCCAGCAGCCCAGGGGCGGGGCAGGTGAACACTGAAGCTTTCTTT. Protein: CASSPGAGQVNTEAFF.

The chain has TRBV19 and TRBJ2-2; D is possibly TRBD2 (6 bases). The CDR3 consists of 14 residues. V lost 8 bases, J lost 0 bases, and 10 bases lay in between. Per the germline V gene, CDR1 is LNHDA and CDR2 is SQIVND (reference sequence). CDR3 nucleotides: TGTGCCAGTCGCGGGGTGGCGAACACCGGGGAGCTGTTTTTT. It is translated as CASRGVANTGELFF.

This clonotype has a handful of counts. The chain combines TRBV7-9 with TRBJ2-7; 11 nucleotides match TRBD1. Trimming at V came to 4 bases and at J to 6 bases, leaving 8 bases not matched to a gene. The germline gives CDR1 SEHNR, CDR2 FQNEAQ (reference sequence). CDR3 length: 15 residues. The CDR3 spells CASSSLGTGGGEQYF. CDR3 DNA: TGTGCCAGCAGCTCCCTCGGGACAGGGGGGGGCGAGCAGTACTTC.

There are a few counts of this clonotype. The J gene is TRBJ2-3, the V gene TRBV20-1, with D tentatively TRBD2 (6 bases). V lost 5 bases and J 0 bases, leaving 15 bases between the germline ends. Germline values: CDR1 DFQATT, CDR2 SNEGSKA (reference sequence). The CDR3 is 15 amino acids. CDR3 nucleotides: TGCAGTGCTGCTCGTGCGGGGTCTAGCACAGATACGCAGTATTTT. This codes for CSAARAGSSTDTQYF.

The V call is TRBV6-5, the J call TRBJ2-1; D is perhaps TRBD2 (5 bases). Germline CDR1 reads MNHEY; CDR2 reads SVGAGI. The CDR3 is 13 residues long. V lost 8 bases and J lost 10, with 18 bases in between. The CDR3 loop is CASSSLRADEQFF. CDR3 DNA sequence: TGTGCCAGCTCGTCTTTGAGGGCCGACGAGCAGTTCTTC.

The CDR3 DNA reads as TGTGCCAGCACCCACACGGAGACCCAGTACTTC. Its translation: CASTHTETQYF. This chain uses TRBV3-1 with TRBJ2-5; no clear D. V was pared by 7 bases and J by 5 bases, with 8 bases between. Per germline, CDR1 LGHDT and CDR2 YNNKEL (reference sequence). The CDR3 consists of 11 residues.